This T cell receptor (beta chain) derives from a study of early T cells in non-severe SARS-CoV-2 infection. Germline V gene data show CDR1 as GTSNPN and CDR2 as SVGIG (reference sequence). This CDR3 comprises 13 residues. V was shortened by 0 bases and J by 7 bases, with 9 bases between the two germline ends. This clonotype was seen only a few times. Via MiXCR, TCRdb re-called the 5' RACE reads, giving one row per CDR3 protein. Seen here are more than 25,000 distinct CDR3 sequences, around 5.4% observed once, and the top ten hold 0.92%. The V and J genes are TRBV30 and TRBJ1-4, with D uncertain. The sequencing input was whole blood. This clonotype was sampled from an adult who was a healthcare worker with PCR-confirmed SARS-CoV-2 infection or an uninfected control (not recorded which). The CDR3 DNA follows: TGTGCCTGGAGTGTACGGGAGACTGAAAAACTGTTTTTT. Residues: CAWSVRETEKLFF.